These 17 T cell receptor beta chains were sequenced from one sample in a study of tumor-infiltrating lymphocytes in primary liver carcinoma. Unsorted bulk tissue (roughly 17-32 mg) underwent RNA and DNA co-extraction. TCR beta cDNA was reverse-transcribed from 500 to 550 ng of total RNA. The reaction used a constant-region primer and ProtoScript II reverse transcriptase. ARM-PCR was slightly modified, and three nested multiplex PCR rounds with it gave rise to the TCR beta libraries. Use of TRBV1-TRBV30 forward primers with a C-beta reverse primer characterized the first two PCR rounds, which lasted ten to eleven cycles each. TCRdb re-analysed the multiplex PCR reads in MiXCR, keeping a single row per CDR3 protein. This sample has under 30,000 distinct CDR3 sequences, with approximately 78% found just once. What was sequenced was liver tumor tissue from sampling region 3. Documented subset: tumor region T3, left-lateral pole. Receptors were obtained from a man aged 40-50 years with primary liver carcinoma and hepatitis B virus infection.

Concerning this clonotype itself: At one boundary the junction diverges from the germline segment, which might be a read error. The chain joins TRBV6-2 or TRBV6-3 to TRBJ2-7, with D possibly TRBD2 on 5 matching bases. Germline CDR1 MNHEY, CDR2 SVGEGT. The CDR3 runs to 11 residues. This CDR3 reads CASSIGDEQYF. The CDR3 bases are TGTGCGAGCAGTATCGGGGACGAGCAGTACTTC.

This clonotype appeared a few times. An end of the junction differs from the germline gene, which may be a read error. The V call is TRBV10-3, the J call TRBJ2-4; D gene unclear. This CDR3 has 18 amino acids. CDR1 is ENHRY, CDR2 SYGVKD, per germline. The CDR3 region is CAIGESIRSLQAKNIQYF. The CDR3 DNA sequence: TGTGCCATCGGTGAGTCGATAAGGTCACTTCAAGCCAAAAACATTCAGTACTTC.

Concerning this clonotype itself: A read error may produce the germline difference seen at one junction end. Here the CDR3 DNA reads TGTGCCAGAAGCAGGATCTACGAGCAGTATTTC. Protein sequence: CARSRIYEQYF. This chain links TRBV28 with TRBJ2-7; D remains unclear. The germline gives CDR1 MDHEN, CDR2 SYDVKM. CDR3 length: 11 amino acids.

With regard to this clonotype: Mismatch with germline at one junction end may stem from a read error. The chain carries TRBV11-1 and TRBJ2-2; 7 bases match TRBD2. Looked up from germline, CDR1 is SGHAT and CDR2 is FQDESV (reference sequence). The length of the CDR3 is 15 residues. The CDR3 loop is CASSSAGLPPEELFF. DNA for the CDR3: TGCGCTAGCAGCTCAGCGGGACTTCCTCCCGAGGAGCTGTTTTTT.

Regarding this clonotype: Since a much larger clone is just one base distant, this may be a read error. This chain connects TRBV6-5 to TRBJ1-2; 7 positions agree with TRBD1. This CDR3 has 14 amino acids. Germline V gene lookup returns CDR1 MNHEY and CDR2 SVGAGI. The CDR3 loop reads CASGYQAGGYGYTF. The CDR3 DNA is TGTGCCAGCGGTTATCAAGCAGGGGGATACGGCTACACCTTC.

As regards this clonotype: Germline and junction disagree at one end, which may indicate a read error. V is TRBV6-1 and J is TRBJ1-2; D remains unclear. In germline, CDR1 is MNHNS, CDR2 SASEGT. This CDR3 has 12 amino acids. The CDR3 sequence: CARSEWIYGYTF. The CDR3 DNA is TGTGCCAGGAGTGAGTGGATCTATGGCTACACCTTC.

About this clonotype: A much larger clonotype is one base distant, so this may be a read error. The conserved final phenylalanine or tryptophan is absent from the CDR3, which likely points to a read error. This chain connects TRBV15 to TRBJ2-5; the D is unclear. The CDR3 totals 15 residues. The V end lost 0 bases, the J end lost 5 bases, and 13 bases lay between the germline ends. Germline V gene sequence: CDR1 LNHNV, CDR2 YYDKDF (reference sequence). The CDR3 sequence is CATSRDGLVGETQYL. The CDR3 bases are TGTGCCACCAGCAGAGATGGCCTGGTCGGGGAGACCCAGTACCTC.

Turning to this clonotype: The conserved closing phenylalanine or tryptophan is absent in this CDR3, likely reflecting a read error. The chain joins TRBV6-5 to TRBJ1-4; D unresolved. The V gene lost 0 bases and the J gene lost 1 base, with 6 bases spanning the gap. Germline V lookup: CDR1 MNHEY, CDR2 SVGAGI. The CDR3 runs 15 residues. The CDR3 here is CASSYSRGTNEKLFL. The DNA for the CDR3 is TGTGCCAGCAGTTACTCCCGGGGAACTAATGAAAAACTGTTTCTT.

With regard to this clonotype: One end of the junction fails to match germline, which may point to a read error. The rearrangement uses TRBV6-2 or TRBV6-3 and TRBJ1-5; possible D gene TRBD1, 6 bases. CDR1 and CDR2 (germline): MNHEY, SVGEGT. CDR3 length: 13 residues. This CDR3 is CASSFLQGRTPYF. The CDR3 DNA sequence: TGTGCCAGCAGTTTCCTGCAGGGGCGAACCCCGTATTTT.

This clonotype has just one count. The junction and the germline gene differ at one end; a read error may be behind it. The chain uses TRBV12-3 or TRBV12-4 and TRBJ2-4, with TRBD1 as a possible D gene (5 bases). The CDR3 consists of 18 residues. The CDR3 here is CASSLWGGADIVKNFQYF. The CDR3, as DNA: TGTGCCAGTAGTTTATGGGGTGGGGCGGACATAGTCAAAAACTTTCAGTACTTC.

Turning to this clonotype: The CDR3 carries no conserved terminal phenylalanine or tryptophan, so it likely arises from a read error. V usage is TRBV11-2 and J usage is TRBJ2-7; D possibly corresponds to TRBD2 (5 bases). Germline values: CDR1 SGHAT, CDR2 FQNNGV. Trimming took off 0 bases at V and 10 bases at J, with 19 bases between the two ends. The CDR3 runs to 15 residues. The CDR3 DNA follows: TGTGCCAGCAGCTTAGAGTCCGGGGTCTCTGGCGACCAGTACATC. It encodes CASSLESGVSGDQYI.

V gene TRBV5-1 combines with J gene TRBJ2-1; weak D call: TRBD2 (6 bases). This CDR3 spans 16 amino acids. Germline V lookup: CDR1 SGHRS, CDR2 YFSETQ. V lost 4 bases to trimming and J lost 9 bases, with 23 bases between them. CDR3 residues: CASSMYIAGGSGEQFF. As DNA, the CDR3 is TGCGCCAGCAGCATGTATATAGCAGGAGGGTCCGGTGAGCAGTTCTTC.

CDR3 sequence reads: CASSQDRETPHEQYF. The CDR3 DNA sequence: TGCGCCAGCAGCCAAGACCGGGAGACTCCTCACGAGCAGTACTTC. The V call is TRBV4-3, the J call TRBJ2-7, with D possibly matching TRBD2 (6 bases). V gave up 0 bases and J gave up 5 bases, with 14 bases separating them. In germline, CDR1 is LGHNA, CDR2 YSLEER. This CDR3 region has 15 residues.

With regard to this clonotype: The junction differs from germline at one of its ends, possibly a read error. The chain couples TRBV7-9 to TRBJ2-6; 8 nucleotides match TRBD1. From germline, CDR1 is SEHNR and CDR2 FQNEAQ (reference sequence). This CDR3 has 16 amino acids. CDR3 coding DNA: TGTGCCAGGAGCTTGGGGACAGGAGCTAGGGCCAACGTCCTGACTTTC. Protein: CARSLGTGARANVLTF.

The V and J genes are TRBV11-3 and TRBJ2-3; the D gene could be TRBD1 or TRBD2 (5 bases each). V was trimmed by 9 bases and J by 5 bases, leaving 21 bases between them. The CDR3 loop spans 15 amino acids. The V gene's germline CDR1 is SGHNT and CDR2 YENEEA. CDR3 coding DNA: TGTGCCAGAAGCATAGAGGGACGCCCCGGAGATACGCAGTATTTT. Its translation is CARSIEGRPGDTQYF.

The chain links TRBV11-2 to TRBJ2-1; D gene uncertain. This CDR3 comprises 14 residues. Germline assignment: CDR1 SGHAT and CDR2 FQNNGV. Trimming removed 2 bases at V and 13 bases at J, with 18 bases between. The DNA of the CDR3 is TGTGCCAGCAGCTTATACCAGCTAGTCAGTGAACAGTTCTTC. Residues: CASSLYQLVSEQFF.

Worth noting for this clonotype: One base away lies a much larger clone, so this may be a sequencing read error. The genes are TRBV5-1 and TRBJ2-2; possible D gene TRBD1, 6 bases. This CDR3 spans 15 amino acids. Germline CDR1 and CDR2: SGHRS and YFSETQ. The CDR3 region is CASTWTVGNTGEPFF. The CDR3 nucleotides are TGCGCCAGTACCTGGACAGTGGGGAACACCGGGGAGCCGTTTTTT.